This record covers a single T cell receptor beta chain. With V trimmed by 4 bases and J by 4 bases, 11 bases remained unmatched. Germline lookup yields CDR1 SGHRS and CDR2 YFSETQ. The CDR3 loop spans 16 amino acids. The data are from a study of ipilimumab plus nivolumab after autologous stem cell transplantation. Across the study: Median doses per patient: four to six ipilimumab, 7 or 8 nivolumab. The DLBCL cohort had primary refractory and relapsed disease, with 18-month progression-free survival of about 86% and 29%.

The data were produced by immunoSEQ multiplex PCR, yet TCRdb's version contains in-frame clones alone and is incomplete. This table has tens of thousands of clones, around 80% appearing once. Checkpoint therapy with ipilimumab 1 mg/kg began 14 to 28 days after transplant. Dosing: nivolumab 3 mg/kg IV, weeks 1, 4, 7, 10, then every two weeks to week 26. The gene calls are TRBV5-1 and TRBJ2-5, with 9 bases lining up with TRBD1. The source is a male donor with diffuse large B-cell lymphoma. This sample comprised PBMCs, obtained in a trial of ipilimumab plus nivolumab as post-transplant consolidation. CDR3 sequence reads: CASSPRGTGRGETQYF. The CDR3 coding sequence is TGCGCCAGCAGCCCCCGTGGGACAGGGCGGGGAGAGACCCAGTACTTC.